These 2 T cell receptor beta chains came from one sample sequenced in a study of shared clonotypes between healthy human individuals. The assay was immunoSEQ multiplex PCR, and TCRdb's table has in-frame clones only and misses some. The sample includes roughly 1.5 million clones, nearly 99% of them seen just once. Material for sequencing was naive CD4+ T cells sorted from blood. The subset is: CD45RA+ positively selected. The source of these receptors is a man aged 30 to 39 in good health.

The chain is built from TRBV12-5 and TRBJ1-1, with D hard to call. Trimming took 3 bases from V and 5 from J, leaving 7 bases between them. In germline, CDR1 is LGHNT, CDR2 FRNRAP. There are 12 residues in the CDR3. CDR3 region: CASGLRRTEAFF. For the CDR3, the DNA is TGTGCTAGTGGTTTAAGAAGGACTGAAGCTTTCTTT. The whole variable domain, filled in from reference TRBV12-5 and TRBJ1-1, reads DARVTQTPRHKVTEMGQEVTMRCQPILGHNTVFWYRQTMMQGLELLAYFRNRAPLDDSGMPKDRFSAEMPDATLATLKIQPSEPRDSAVYFCASGLRRTEAFFGQGTRLTVV.

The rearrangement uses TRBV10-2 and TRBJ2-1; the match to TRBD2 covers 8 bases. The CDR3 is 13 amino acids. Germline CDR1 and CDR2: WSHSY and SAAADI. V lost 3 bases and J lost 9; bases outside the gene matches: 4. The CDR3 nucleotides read TGCGCCAGCAGTGACCGGGGGGGTATTGAGCAGTTCTTC. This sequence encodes CASSDRGGIEQFF.